The T cell receptor beta chain under discussion was sequenced for a study of T-cell reconstitution after alpha-beta-depleted transplantation in children. This CDR3 contains 14 residues. V dropped 5 bases and J dropped 2; count of bases not matched to a gene: 7. CDR1 and CDR2 from the germline V gene are DFQATT and SNEGSKA (reference sequence). Unique molecular identifiers were built into the TCRbeta library. MiXCR, applied by TCRdb to the PCR reads, yields one record per CDR3 protein. The sample comprises fewer than 700,000 distinct CDR3 sequences, roughly 13% of which are singletons, and approximately 2.1% rests with the top ten. Notes on the study in general: The study traced high day-60 TCRbeta diversity in some patients to surviving recipient T cells and thymic progenitors.

This clonotype was detected a few times. Its antigen is as yet unknown. Sequenced here: PBMCs, mostly from graft donor cells, sampled 360 days after TCRalphabeta/CD19-depleted stem cell transplant. This TCR derives from a male patient between 5 and 17 years old who had a stem cell transplant for acute myeloid leukemia, so the T cells may come from the graft donor. The chain couples TRBV20-1 to TRBJ2-7; 9 nucleotides agree with TRBD1. CDR3 sequence: CSAEQGAPPYEQYF. CDR3 DNA: TGCAGTGCTGAACAGGGGGCCCCTCCCTACGAGCAGTACTTC.